This T cell receptor beta chain is from a study of Ad26.COV2.S vaccination and SARS-CoV-2 variants. The germline V gene has CDR1 SEHNR and CDR2 FQNEAQ (reference sequence). The CDR3 totals 12 residues. Only in-frame clones appear in the TCRdb table, and some are missing; sequencing was by immunoSEQ multiplex PCR. The sample consists of 350,000 to 450,000 clones, 92% of them appearing once. As to this clone: Its antigen is currently unknown. An end of the junction does not agree with germline; a read error may underlie this.

Study conclusions and caveats: Spike-specific TCR breadth was greater after Ad26.COV2.S than placebo. Reported post-vaccination CD8+ and CD4+ T cell responses to spike showed substantial breadth. Researchers cautioned that TCR breadth and depth analyses may have underestimated total T cell responses. Vaccinees and placebo recipients showed similar non-spike TCR breadth.

The gene calls are TRBV7-9 and TRBJ2-7; D call uncertain. The clonotype originates from a human donor who had recovered from COVID-19. The sample consisted of peripheral blood, taken after recovery from COVID-19. The CDR3 region is CASSSPSYEQCF. The CDR3 DNA is TGTGCCAGCAGCTCGCCGTCCTACGAGCAGTGCTTC.